Listed below are T cell receptor beta chains from one sample, sequenced in a study of control samples from healthy donors and cancer patients. The protocol was immunoSEQ multiplex PCR, while the TCRdb copy is restricted to in-frame clones and leaves out a portion. The data show 110,000 to 150,000 clones, roughly nine tenths seen once. Sequenced: blood. These receptors all stem from a woman between 25 and 40 years old in good health. Both conserved end residues are part of each CDR3.

CASRAGQGPHEKLFF | TRBV7-9
CASSLGEGLEQYF | TRBV7-9
CASSLEQGDEKLFF | TRBV5-6
CATSEHGTGKETQYF | TRBV24-1
CASSQDLTANQPQHF | TRBV3-1/TRBV3-2
CASSPTGESHYGYTF | TRBV7-6
CASRPLAEETQYF | TRBV11-2
CASSQAQGEMDEKLFF | TRBV4-1
CASQGTNQPQHF | TRBV6-5
CASCQERGMSYEQYF | TRBV27
CATSDSGTVFNQPQHF | TRBV24-1
CASSITPLAGFFDTQYF | TRBV19
CASKDTGDTQYF | TRBV19
CASSSPGTGRIYGYTF | TRBV28
CASSPVDRRAGELFF | TRBV6-2/TRBV6-3
CASSLKTDKNIQYF | TRBV7-9
CASSQEFSYEQYF | TRBV3-1/TRBV3-2
CASSFLALDTQYF | TRBV6-6
CASSYTSGNTIYF | TRBV6-5
CASSQGTEAFF | TRBV2
CASSQTPRGYEQYF | TRBV3-1/TRBV3-2
CASSQEAHRTGYVSPLHF | TRBV14
CASSVSSGSTDTQYF | TRBV9
CASSPSGTATNEKLFF | TRBV9
CASSVLAPRYGYTF | TRBV5-4
CASSLRSREQYF | TRBV7-2
CSVRQGMGHEQYF | TRBV29-1
CASRQTGDNQPQHF | TRBV28
CTSSQDREQEKLFF | TRBV1
CAWSGSGTGGAYEQYF | TRBV30
CASSPSNPAGGPFQPYEQYF | TRBV18
CASSQKYEQYF | TRBV6-6